This paragraph reports one TCR beta chain. This specimen comes from a study of technical replicates of blood from a few donors. The germline gives CDR1 SGHRS, CDR2 YFSETQ. After removal of 0 bases from V and 4 bases from J, the junction contained 5 bases not matched to a gene. This CDR3 has 16 residues. The assay was immunoSEQ multiplex PCR, and TCRdb's table has in-frame clones only and misses some. The sample includes approximately 70,000 clones, roughly 98% seen only once; the top ten take 0.16%. The sequencing sample was made of T cells isolated from PBMCs. The chain employs TRBV5-1 and TRBJ2-2, with 8 bases fitting TRBD2. The receptor was derived from a human donor in good health. CDR3 loop: CASSLEGLAGTGELFF. CDR3 bases: TGCGCCAGCAGCTTGGAAGGGCTAGCGGGCACCGGGGAGCTGTTTTTT.